These 13 T cell receptor beta chains were sequenced from one sample in a study of blood T cell repertoires in COVID-19. Profiling relied on immunoSEQ multiplex PCR, and the TCRdb table lists in-frame clones only, not all of them. The table lists some 250,000 clones, about 80% of them singletons, with 4.4% in the top ten. The sequenced material came from peripheral blood. These TCRs come from a man aged 45-65 years with active or convalescent COVID-19.

CDR3 coding DNA: TGTGCCAGCAGCTATTACAGGGGAAAGGGGGAGCTGTTTTTT. Encoded protein: CASSYYRGKGELFF. The V and J genes are TRBV3-1 (or the pseudogene TRBV3-2) and TRBJ2-2; 7 positions agree with TRBD1. CDR1 and CDR2 (germline): LGHDT, YNNKEL (reference sequence). After removal of 5 bases from V and 8 bases from J, the junction contained 8 bases not matched to a gene. The CDR3 runs 14 residues.

V is TRBV7-3 and J is TRBJ2-3, with 7 bases aligning to TRBD2. The CDR3 sequence is 16 residues long. With 2 bases clipped from V and 0 bases from J, the junction kept 5 bases outside the gene matches. Germline V gene lookup returns CDR1 SGHTA and CDR2 FQGTGA. The CDR3: CASSLAGTTSTDTQYF. In DNA form, the CDR3 reads TGTGCCAGCAGCTTAGCCGGGACTACTAGCACAGATACGCAGTATTTT.

The V gene is TRBV9, the J gene TRBJ2-3, with 9 positions matching TRBD2. This CDR3 region has 15 residues. Germline loops: CDR1 SGDLS, CDR2 YYNGEE. The V segment lost 2 bases and the J segment 2 bases; nucleotides outside the gene matches: 3. The CDR3 DNA is TGTGCCAGCAGCGTTAGCGGGGGCCACACAGATACGCAGTATTTT. It yields the protein CASSVSGGHTDTQYF.

This rearrangement joins TRBV29-1 to TRBJ2-7; 10 positions agree with TRBD1. Germline lookup yields CDR1 SQVTM and CDR2 ANQGSEA. CDR3 length: 14 residues. V dropped 8 bases and J dropped 0; count of bases not matched to a gene: 7. The CDR3 here is CSTRTGGSSYEQYF. In nucleotides, the CDR3 is TGCAGCACGCGGACAGGGGGGTCCTCCTACGAGCAGTACTTC.

The J gene is TRBJ2-1, the V gene TRBV9; the D gene is possibly TRBD1 (5 bases). This CDR3 is 16 amino acids long. In germline, CDR1 is SGDLS, CDR2 YYNGEE. V was trimmed by 0 bases and J by 0 bases, leaving 10 bases between them. Here the CDR3 reads CASSVEGQGSYNEQFF. In nucleotides, the CDR3 is TGTGCCAGCAGCGTAGAGGGGCAGGGCTCCTACAATGAGCAGTTCTTC.

The V call is TRBV7-8, the J call TRBJ2-6; D not certain. Germline V gene data show CDR1 as SGHVS and CDR2 as FQNEAQ. V was clipped by 4 bases and J by 0 bases, with 10 bases between them. This CDR3 is built from 16 residues. The CDR3 is CASSSLTGSGANVLTF. CDR3 DNA: TGTGCCAGCAGCTCACTAACTGGCTCTGGGGCCAACGTCCTGACTTTC.

This sequence joins TRBV27 and TRBJ1-1, with a possible D match to TRBD1 (5 bases). The germline V gene encodes CDR1 MNHEY and CDR2 SMNVEV (reference sequence). This CDR3 comprises 15 residues. Deletions cut 5 bases from V and 1 base from J, with 14 bases between. The CDR3 loop reads CASSPSVGGNTEAFF. DNA of the CDR3: TGTGCCAGCAGTCCTTCTGTCGGGGGGAACACTGAAGCTTTCTTT.

The chain links TRBV27 to TRBJ2-1, with D possibly TRBD2 on 5 matching bases. The V and J ends lost 7 bases and 1 base respectively, with 17 bases between them. The CDR3 consists of 16 residues. CDR1 and CDR2 (germline): MNHEY, SMNVEV (reference sequence). CDR3 protein: CASTSTRGRSYNEQFF. The CDR3 DNA follows: TGTGCCAGCACCTCCACTCGTGGGAGATCCTACAATGAGCAGTTCTTC.

The V and J genes are TRBV9 and TRBJ1-1, with 7 positions matching TRBD1. The CDR3 is 16 amino acids. CDR1 and CDR2 from the germline V gene are SGDLS and YYNGEE. The J segment lost 1 base and the V segment lost 4 bases, leaving 10 bases of the junction unmatched. The CDR3, as DNA: TGTGCCAGCAGCACAGGGGTCGGGAGCTGGAACACTGAAGCTTTCTTT. This codes for CASSTGVGSWNTEAFF.

V gene TRBV6-1 combines with J gene TRBJ1-1; possible D gene TRBD1, 5 bases. Trimming took 3 bases from V and 0 from J, leaving 17 bases between them. CDR1 MNHNS and CDR2 SASEGT come from the germline V gene. The CDR3 contains 17 residues. In nucleotides, the CDR3 is TGTGCCAGCAGTGATTGGACAATGGGGCTTATGAACACTGAAGCTTTCTTT. Translating it yields CASSDWTMGLMNTEAFF.

V gene TRBV6-5 combines with J gene TRBJ2-1; D perhaps matches TRBD1 (5 bases). Deletions cut 8 bases from V and 0 bases from J, with 11 bases between. Germline CDR1 and CDR2: MNHEY and SVGAGI. The CDR3 sequence is 14 residues long. DNA of the CDR3: TGTGCCAGCCAGACAGCGAGCTCCTACAATGAGCAGTTCTTC. It is translated as CASQTASSYNEQFF.

This clone came up once. The V and J genes are TRBV5-1 and TRBJ1-3; 8 nucleotides match TRBD1. Trimming cost V 4 bases and J 2 bases; bases outside gene matches: 2. Per the germline V gene, CDR1 is SGHRS and CDR2 is YFSETQ. This CDR3 has 14 residues. The CDR3 is CASSLTGAGNTIYF. CDR3 sequence (DNA): TGCGCCAGCAGCCTGACAGGGGCTGGAAACACCATATATTTT.

This clone was observed once. This chain links TRBV9 with TRBJ2-2; D unresolved. Germline V lookup: CDR1 SGDLS, CDR2 YYNGEE. V gave up 0 bases and J gave up 7 bases, with 10 bases separating them. There are 14 residues in the CDR3. The CDR3 here is CASSVGLVGGELFF. The CDR3 nucleotides read TGTGCCAGCAGCGTAGGGCTAGTTGGCGGGGAGCTGTTTTTT.